Shown below are 29 T cell receptor beta chains from a single sample sequenced in a study of Ad26.COV2.S vaccination and SARS-CoV-2 variants. Libraries were prepared by immunoSEQ multiplex PCR; TCRdb keeps only in-frame clonotypes and omits some of them. The data contain some 190,000 clones, 87% of them seen just once; the ten biggest clones take up less than 6%. Sample: peripheral blood, taken after recovery from COVID-19. The origin of the receptors is a human donor who had recovered from COVID-19.

The chain joins TRBV6-6 to TRBJ1-1; TRBD1 agrees at 7 bases. The CDR3 has 12 residues. Germline CDR1 is MNHNY and CDR2 is SVGAGI (reference sequence). Germline trimming cut 5 bases from V and 6 bases from J; bases unmatched to any gene: 3. DNA of the CDR3: TGTGCCAGCAGTCGACAGGGTCCTGAAGCTTTCTTT. Its translation: CASSRQGPEAFF.

The rearrangement links TRBV5-5 to TRBJ1-2; 9 bases map to TRBD1. CDR1 SGHKS and CDR2 YYEKEE come from the germline V gene (reference sequence). V gave up 4 bases and J gave up 4 bases; unmatched junction bases: 8. CDR3 size: 15 residues. CDR3 coding DNA: TGTGCCAGCAGCCGAGGGGACAGGGAGATCTATGGCTACACCTTC. It codes for CASSRGDREIYGYTF.

This clone was counted once. The chain uses TRBV5-6 and TRBJ2-1, with no clear D. V was cut by 0 bases and J by 3 bases, with 13 bases left in between. The CDR3 runs to 16 residues. Germline lookup yields CDR1 SGHDT and CDR2 YYEEEE. CDR3 sequence (DNA): TGTGCCAGCAGCTTGGCCGGTCCAACCCTCTACAATGAGCAGTTCTTC. Its translation: CASSLAGPTLYNEQFF.

The CDR3 protein is CASTSSGTGSYEQYF. CDR3 bases: TGTGCCAGCACCTCTAGCGGGACAGGGAGCTACGAGCAGTACTTC. The chain is built from TRBV28 and TRBJ2-7; D assignment may be TRBD1 or TRBD2 (9 bases each). The germline V gene has CDR1 MDHEN and CDR2 SYDVKM. The CDR3 length is 15 residues. V was cut by 7 bases and J by 3 bases, with 19 bases left in between.

The J gene is TRBJ2-5, the V gene TRBV9; 10 bases line up with TRBD2. The CDR3 contains 14 residues. The germline CDR1 and CDR2 sequences are SGDLS and YYNGEE. J gave up 3 bases and V 5 bases, and 4 bases lay outside the gene matches. The CDR3 loop is CASSPGLAEETQYF. The CDR3 DNA follows: TGTGCCAGCAGTCCCGGACTAGCGGAAGAGACCCAGTACTTC.

The V call is TRBV4-1, the J call TRBJ2-3, with 10 bases aligning to TRBD2. J gave up 0 bases and V 4 bases, and 10 bases lay outside the gene matches. Germline-derived CDR1 and CDR2 are MGHRA and YSYEKL. The CDR3 runs to 18 residues. The DNA for the CDR3 is TGCGCCAGCAGCCGGTCCGCCCTAGCGGGGGCTAGCACAGATACGCAGTATTTT. Translation gives CASSRSALAGASTDTQYF.

This chain joins TRBV27 and TRBJ2-1, with a tentative D call TRBD1 (6 bases). V shed 2 bases and J shed 0 bases, with 11 bases lying between them. Germline lookup yields CDR1 MNHEY and CDR2 SMNVEV (reference sequence). The CDR3 is 16 residues long. The CDR3 region is CASSLQGFSSYNEQFF. The CDR3 DNA sequence: TGTGCCAGCAGTTTACAGGGGTTCTCCTCCTACAATGAGCAGTTCTTC.

V and J are TRBV2 and TRBJ2-7, with TRBD1 matching over 11 bases. Per the germline V gene, CDR1 is SNHLY and CDR2 is FYNNEI. V dropped 5 bases and J dropped 4; count of bases not matched to a gene: 10. This CDR3 is built from 16 residues. CDR3 DNA: TGTGCCAGCAGTCCGAGTCCGGACAGGGGGCTTTACGAGCAGTACTTC. It codes for CASSPSPDRGLYEQYF. Combining the CDR3 with reference TRBV2 and TRBJ2-7 gives the whole variable domain EPEVTQTPSHQVTQMGQEVILRCVPISNHLYFYWYRQILGQKVEFLVSFYNNEISEKSEIFDDQFSVERPDGSNFTLKIRSTKLEDSAMYFCASSPSPDRGLYEQYFGPGTRLTVT.

This clone has more than one count but fewer than ten. This sequence joins TRBV6-6 and TRBJ1-5, with D possibly TRBD1 on 5 matching bases. The germline V and J ends were trimmed by 8 bases and 5 bases, with 10 bases remaining between them. CDR1 and CDR2 from the germline V gene are MNHNY and SVGAGI (reference sequence). This CDR3 comprises 12 residues. The CDR3 DNA reads TGTGCCAGCCTATCGGGGGATCAGCCCCAGCATTTT. Encoded protein: CASLSGDQPQHF.

The gene calls are TRBV19 and TRBJ2-1, with unresolved D. This CDR3 is 11 amino acids long. Germline V gene data show CDR1 as LNHDA and CDR2 as SQIVND (reference sequence). Trimming took off 3 bases at V and 4 bases at J, with 1 base between the two ends. The CDR3 region is CASSIYNEQFF. The CDR3 DNA reads TGTGCCAGTAGTATTTACAATGAGCAGTTCTTC.

V gene TRBV29-1 combines with J gene TRBJ2-7; D gene unclear. Trimming left V 3 bases short and J 0 bases short, with 9 bases between. From germline, CDR1 is SQVTM and CDR2 ANQGSEA. The CDR3 has 13 amino acids. The CDR3 spells CSVDLYGSYEQYF. DNA for the CDR3: TGCAGCGTTGACTTGTACGGCTCCTACGAGCAGTACTTC.

CDR3 in DNA: TGTGCCAGCAGTTCCTTTCGGCAGGGGGGAACAGATACGCAGTATTTT. Translated: CASSSFRQGGTDTQYF. The chain uses TRBV27 and TRBJ2-3, with TRBD1 as a possible D gene (7 bases). V lost 4 bases and J 3 bases, leaving 17 bases between the germline ends. Germline V gene lookup returns CDR1 MNHEY and CDR2 SMNVEV (reference sequence). The CDR3 runs to 16 residues.

The V and J genes are TRBV5-5 and TRBJ2-1; D is possibly TRBD1 (6 bases). The CDR3 length is 18 residues. Germline V lookup: CDR1 SGHKS, CDR2 YYEKEE (reference sequence). V lost 0 bases to trimming and J lost 5 bases, with 21 bases between them. CDR3 DNA: TGTGCCAGCAGCTTGGAAGGGGGACGGCCGATCTACGACAATGAGCAGTTCTTC. Protein product: CASSLEGGRPIYDNEQFF.

The chain carries TRBV6-5 and TRBJ1-1, with a weak D call TRBD1 (6 bases). The CDR3 consists of 13 residues. Germline lookup yields CDR1 MNHEY and CDR2 SVGAGI. V was clipped by 6 bases and J by 7 bases, with 15 bases between them. For the CDR3, the DNA is TGTGCCAGCAGCCGGGAGGGGGGACTTGAAGCTTTCTTT. This codes for CASSREGGLEAFF.

The chain employs TRBV5-1 and TRBJ2-7, with D possibly being TRBD2 (5 bases). Between the trimmed V and J ends, which lost 0 bases and 6 bases, there was a span of 13 bases. Germline lookup yields CDR1 SGHRS and CDR2 YFSETQ. The CDR3 runs 14 residues. CDR3 in DNA: TGCGCCAGCAGCTTGGCGCTAGATGCGGGCGAGCAGTACTTC. This codes for CASSLALDAGEQYF.

The rearrangement uses TRBV2 and TRBJ1-1; weak D call: TRBD1 (5 bases). The CDR3 length is 14 residues. The germline V and J ends were trimmed by 5 bases and 4 bases, with 14 bases remaining between them. Germline V gene sequence: CDR1 SNHLY, CDR2 FYNNEI. In DNA form, the CDR3 reads TGTGCCAGCAGTTCGGCAGGGATAGGCACTGAAGCTTTCTTT. Translating it yields CASSSAGIGTEAFF.

The gene calls are TRBV19 and TRBJ2-7, with a possible D match to TRBD1 (6 bases). V gave up 9 bases and J gave up 0 bases, with 18 bases separating them. Germline V gene sequence: CDR1 LNHDA, CDR2 SQIVND (reference sequence). CDR3 length: 15 amino acids. CDR3 bases: TGTGCCAGCCGCTTAACTAGGGACATCTCCTACGAGCAGTACTTC. Protein: CASRLTRDISYEQYF.

DNA of the CDR3: TGCGCCAGCAGAAGGACCCCTCTGGACCTGGGGGAGCAGTACTTC. It codes for CASRRTPLDLGEQYF. This rearrangement joins TRBV5-1 to TRBJ2-7, with no clear D. Per germline, CDR1 SGHRS and CDR2 YFSETQ. Between the trimmed V and J ends, which lost 5 bases and 7 bases, there was a span of 22 bases. CDR3 length: 15 residues. Full variable domain (remainder filled in from reference TRBV5-1 and TRBJ2-7): KAGVTQTPRYLIKTRGQQVTLSCSPISGHRSVSWYQQTPGQGLQFLFEYFSETQRNKGNFPGRFSGRQFSNSRSEMNVSTLELGDSALYLCASRRTPLDLGEQYFGPGTRLTVT.

CDR3 DNA sequence: TGTGCCAGCAGTGAAGGGGGTCAGCCCCAGCATTTT. Encoded protein: CASSEGGQPQHF. The chain carries TRBV25-1 and TRBJ1-5, with D possibly matching TRBD1 (5 bases). Trimming removed 2 bases at V and 6 bases at J, with 5 bases between. Germline CDR1 MGHDK, CDR2 SYGVNS. The CDR3 runs to 12 residues.

This clone was found once. The V and J genes are TRBV30 and TRBJ2-7; 7 bases are shared with TRBD1. This CDR3 contains 13 residues. Looked up from germline, CDR1 is GTSNPN and CDR2 is SVGIG (reference sequence). J lost 0 bases, V lost 6 bases, and 5 bases had no gene match. CDR3 DNA: TGTGCCTGTGACAGGGTCATCTCCTACGAGCAGTACTTC. As protein: CACDRVISYEQYF. The variable domain in full, completed from reference TRBV30 and TRBJ2-7, reads SQTIHQWPATLVQPVGSPLSLECTVEGTSNPNLYWYRQAAGRGLQLLFYSVGIGQISSEVPQNLSASRPQDRQFILSSKKLLLSDSGFYLCACDRVISYEQYFGPGTRLTVT.

The chain has TRBV19 and TRBJ1-6, with D perhaps TRBD1 (5 bases). Trimming removed 6 bases at V and 7 bases at J, with 13 bases between. Germline V gene data show CDR1 as LNHDA and CDR2 as SQIVND (reference sequence). The CDR3 is made up of 14 amino acids. The CDR3 DNA is TGTGCCAGTAGGGACCAGGGATGGAATTCACCCCTCCACTTT. It specifies CASRDQGWNSPLHF.

The V gene is TRBV4-1, the J gene TRBJ1-2; D might be TRBD1 (6 bases). Trimming removed 1 base at V and 7 bases at J, with 10 bases between. Germline CDR1 is MGHRA and CDR2 is YSYEKL. The CDR3 has 13 residues. CDR3 sequence (DNA): TGCGCCAGCAGCCAAGCGAGGACAGTTGGCTACACCTTC. Translating it yields CASSQARTVGYTF.

Note on this clone: The same CDR3 arises from other DNA sequences in this sample as well. V is TRBV14 and J is TRBJ1-2, with D unresolved. The V end lost 6 bases, the J end lost 1 base, and 6 bases lay between the germline ends. CDR1 is SGHDN, CDR2 FVKESK, per germline. The CDR3 contains 12 residues. This chain's CDR3 is CASSPLNYGYTF. The CDR3 bases are TGTGCCAGCAGTCCGCTTAACTATGGCTACACCTTC.

The rearrangement joins TRBV21-1 to TRBJ1-6. TRBV21-1 is reported as a pseudogene. CDR3 length: 14 amino acids. The CDR3 nucleotides read TGTGCCAGCAGCAAAGCGCAGAGGAATTCACCCCTCCACTTT. Translating gives CASSKAQRNSPLHF.

The chain combines TRBV27 with TRBJ1-1, with unresolved D. The CDR3 extends over 12 amino acids. Trimming removed 9 bases from V and 5 bases from J, with 13 bases in between. Germline V CDR1 and CDR2: MNHEY, SMNVEV (reference sequence). The CDR3 loop reads CARPGGRTEAFF. The CDR3 nucleotides read TGTGCCAGACCCGGAGGGAGGACTGAAGCTTTCTTT.

The genes are TRBV4-1 and TRBJ1-1; D gene unclear. The CDR3 extends over 13 amino acids. V lost 3 bases and J lost 1, with 6 bases in between. Germline lookup yields CDR1 MGHRA and CDR2 YSYEKL. In DNA, the CDR3 is TGCGCCAGCAGCCACCTAGGGAACACTGAAGCTTTCTTT. The encoded protein is CASSHLGNTEAFF.

The chain carries TRBV12-3 or TRBV12-4 and TRBJ1-5; unclear D gene. The CDR3 contains 13 residues. V was cut by 4 bases and J by 11 bases, with 15 bases left in between. The CDR3 bases are TGTGCCAGCAGTTCCCCAAACGTGAAGGCCCAGCATTTT. This gives the protein CASSSPNVKAQHF.

The chain joins TRBV25-1 to TRBJ2-1; TRBD2 matches 8 bases. V dropped 1 base and J dropped 1; count of bases not matched to a gene: 9. The CDR3 has 18 residues. Germline V CDR1 and CDR2: MGHDK, SYGVNS. The CDR3 DNA reads as TGTGCCAGCAGTGAATCACGCGGTGCTAGCGGGTCCTACAATGAGCAGTTCTTC. It translates to CASSESRGASGSYNEQFF.

The rearrangement links TRBV3-1 (or the pseudogene TRBV3-2) to TRBJ1-6; D uncertain. Germline V gives CDR1 LGHDT, CDR2 YNNKEL (reference sequence). The CDR3 loop spans 16 amino acids. V gave up 3 bases and J gave up 3 bases, with 12 bases separating them. CDR3 sequence: CASSQGYSLYNSPLHF. CDR3 coding DNA: TGTGCCAGCAGCCAGGGTTACTCCCTCTATAATTCACCCCTCCACTTT.